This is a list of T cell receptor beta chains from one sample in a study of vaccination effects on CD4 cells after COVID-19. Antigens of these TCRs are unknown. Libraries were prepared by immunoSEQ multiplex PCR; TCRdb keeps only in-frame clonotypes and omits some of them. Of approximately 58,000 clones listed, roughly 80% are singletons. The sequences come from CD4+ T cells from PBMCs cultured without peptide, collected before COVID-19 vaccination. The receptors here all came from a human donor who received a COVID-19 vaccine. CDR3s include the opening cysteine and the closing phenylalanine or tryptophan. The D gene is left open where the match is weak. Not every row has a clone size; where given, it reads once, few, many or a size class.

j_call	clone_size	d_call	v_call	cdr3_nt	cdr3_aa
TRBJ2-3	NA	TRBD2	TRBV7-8	TGTGCCAGCAGCTCCCGGGGGGGGCAAAATACGCAGTATTTT	CASSSRGGQNTQYF
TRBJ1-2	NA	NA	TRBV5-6	TGTGCCAGCAGCTTGTATGGTCTTAACTATGGCTACACCTTC	CASSLYGLNYGYTF
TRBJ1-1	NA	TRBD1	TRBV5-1	TGCGCCAGCAGCTTGGACGGACAGGGGGGTAGTAGCATCGAAGCTTTCTTT	CASSLDGQGGSSIEAFF
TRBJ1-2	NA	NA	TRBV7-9	TGTGCCAGCAGCGTATTAACAGGGTTCTATGGCTACACCTTC	CASSVLTGFYGYTF
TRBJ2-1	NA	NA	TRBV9	TGTGCCAGCAGCGTACAGGGGAGCCCCTACAATGAGCAGTTCTTC	CASSVQGSPYNEQFF
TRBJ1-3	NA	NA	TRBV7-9	TGTGCCAGCAGCTTAGAGCAGGGGAGAGGAAACACCATATATTTT	CASSLEQGRGNTIYF
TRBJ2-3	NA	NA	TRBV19	TGTGCCAGTAGTGGGACGGTGAGCACAGATACGCAGTATTTT	CASSGTVSTDTQYF
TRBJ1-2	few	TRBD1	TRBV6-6	TGTGCCAGCAGAACGGGACAGGGCAGAGGCTACACCTTC	CASRTGQGRGYTF
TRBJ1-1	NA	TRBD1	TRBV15	TGTGCCACCAGCAGAGATGGTTTTCAGGACAGGGGTAGAGCTTTCTTT	CATSRDGFQDRGRAFF
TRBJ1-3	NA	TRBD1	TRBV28	TGTGCCAGCCTGACAGGGGCTGGAAACACCATATATTTT	CASLTGAGNTIYF
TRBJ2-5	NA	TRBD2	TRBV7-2	TGTGCCAGCAGCGGCGGGGGGGGCGGAGAGACCCAGTACTTC	CASSGGGGGETQYF
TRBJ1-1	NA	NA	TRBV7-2	TGTGCCAGCAGCTACGTTGTGAACACTGAAGCTTTCTTT	CASSYVVNTEAFF
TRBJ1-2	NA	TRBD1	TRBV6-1	TGTGCCAGCAGTGAGGGGACAGGGCCTCTGTATGGCTACACCTTC	CASSEGTGPLYGYTF
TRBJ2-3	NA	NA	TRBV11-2	TGTGCCAGCAGCTTAACGGATACGCAGTATTTT	CASSLTDTQYF
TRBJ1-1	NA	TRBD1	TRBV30	TGTGCCTGGAGCACTACAGGGGACACTGAAGCTTTCTTT	CAWSTTGDTEAFF
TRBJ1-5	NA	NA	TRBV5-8	TGTGCCAGCAGCTCGGACGGGTATAGCAATCAGCCCCAGCATTTT	CASSSDGYSNQPQHF
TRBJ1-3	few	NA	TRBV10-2	TGCGCCAGCAGTGAATATGGAAACACCATATATTTT	CASSEYGNTIYF
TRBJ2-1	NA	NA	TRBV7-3	TGTGCCAGCAGCTCAGACAAGGGTGAGCAGTTCTTC	CASSSDKGEQFF
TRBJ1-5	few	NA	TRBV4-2	TGTGCCAGCAGCCAAGCACCAAATGATCCTGATCAGCCCCAGCATTTT	CASSQAPNDPDQPQHF
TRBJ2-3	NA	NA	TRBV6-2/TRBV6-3	TGTGCCAGCAGTTACGGGGGTGTAGATACGCAGTATTTT	CASSYGGVDTQYF
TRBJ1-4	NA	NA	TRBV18	TGTGCCAGCTCATCAGCTCAGGGTGAAACTAATGAAAAACTGTTTTTT	CASSSAQGETNEKLFF
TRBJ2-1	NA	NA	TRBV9	TGTGCCAGCAGCGTAGTGGGGGATCCCTACAATGAGCAGTTCTTC	CASSVVGDPYNEQFF
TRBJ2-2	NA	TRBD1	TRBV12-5	TGTGCTAGTGGTTTGGTACTTTGGGGGGACAGGGCGAACACCGGGGAGCTGTTTTTT	CASGLVLWGDRANTGELFF
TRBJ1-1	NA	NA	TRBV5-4	TGTGCCAGCAGACAAGGAGGACACCAGAACACTGAAGCTTTCTTT	CASRQGGHQNTEAFF
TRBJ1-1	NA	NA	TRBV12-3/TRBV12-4	TGTGCCAGCAGTTTTGGGCAAACTGAAGCTTTCTTT	CASSFGQTEAFF
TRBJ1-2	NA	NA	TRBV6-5	TGTGCCAGCAGGAATTCAGGGAACTATGGCTACACCTTC	CASRNSGNYGYTF